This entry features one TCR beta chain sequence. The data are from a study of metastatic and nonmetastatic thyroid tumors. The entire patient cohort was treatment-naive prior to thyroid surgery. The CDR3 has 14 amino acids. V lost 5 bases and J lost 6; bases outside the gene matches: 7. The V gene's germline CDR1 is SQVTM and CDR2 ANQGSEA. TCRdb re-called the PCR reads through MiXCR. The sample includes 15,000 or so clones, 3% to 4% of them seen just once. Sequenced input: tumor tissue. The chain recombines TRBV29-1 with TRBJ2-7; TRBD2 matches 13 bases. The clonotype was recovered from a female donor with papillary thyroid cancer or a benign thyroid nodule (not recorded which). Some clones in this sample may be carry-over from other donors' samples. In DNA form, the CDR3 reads TGCAGCGTTCGTCGGACTAGCGGGAGCGGCGAGCAGTACTTC. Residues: CSVRRTSGSGEQYF.